This T cell receptor (beta chain) was documented in a study of Ad26.COV2.S vaccination and SARS-CoV-2 variants. Assay: immunoSEQ multiplex PCR; the TCRdb copy retains only in-frame clones and omits some. The table shows approximately 480,000 clones, with 70% to 90% occurring only once. Overall study findings and caveats: While placebo recipients had lower spike-specific TCR breadth, vaccine recipients had more.

V dropped 0 bases and J dropped 6; count of bases not matched to a gene: 4. Germline V gene lookup returns CDR1 SGDLS and CDR2 YYNGEE. This CDR3 spans 15 amino acids. Sample treatment: roughly 18 received Ad26.COV2.S at low or high dose, single or two shots; a few received placebo; per-sample allocation not given. Following the first vaccine or placebo injection, samples were taken on day 63. Wuhan-strain SARS-CoV-2 spike was expressed by the Ad26 vector that made up the vaccine. Concerning this clone: Its antigen is unidentified.

The sample here was peripheral blood, taken in a trial of Ad26.COV2.S vaccine versus placebo. The chain is built from TRBV9 and TRBJ1-4, with 8 nucleotides matching TRBD1. The TCR comes from a person between 18 and 59 years old who received the Ad26.COV2.S COVID-19 vaccine or a placebo. The CDR3 region is CASSVGTGSDEKLFF. CDR3 nucleotide sequence: TGTGCCAGCAGCGTAGGGACAGGGAGTGATGAAAAACTGTTTTTT.